The next 18 T cell receptor beta chains were all read from a single sample in a study of blood T cell repertoires in COVID-19. This table comes from immunoSEQ multiplex PCR, and its TCRdb copy is limited to in-frame clones, with some not included. The table has hundreds of thousands of clones, 85% seen once; the top ten hold 9.1%. Source material: PBMCs or T cells enriched from blood (not recorded which). Every receptor here comes from a woman aged 45-60 years with acute COVID-19.

CDR3 loop: CASSLTTDSPYGYTF. The CDR3 DNA is TGTGCCAGCAGCTTGACAACTGACAGCCCATATGGCTACACCTTC. J is TRBJ1-2 and V is TRBV7-9; D is perhaps TRBD1 (5 bases). CDR3 length equals 15 residues. V was shortened by 3 bases and J by 5 bases, with 16 bases between the two germline ends. Germline V gene lookup returns CDR1 SEHNR and CDR2 FQNEAQ (reference sequence).

The gene calls are TRBV9 and TRBJ2-5; 8 positions agree with TRBD1. The CDR3 consists of 16 residues. Germline CDR1 is SGDLS and CDR2 is YYNGEE. Germline trimming cut 0 bases from V and 1 base from J; bases unmatched to any gene: 5. The CDR3 sequence: CASSVGGGQGQETQYF. The CDR3, as DNA: TGTGCCAGCAGCGTAGGGGGAGGACAGGGCCAAGAGACCCAGTACTTC.

This clone came up once. This sequence joins TRBV12-5 and TRBJ1-5; D gene uncertain. CDR3 length: 14 residues. V shed 7 bases and J shed 4 bases, with 14 bases lying between them. Per the germline V gene, CDR1 is LGHNT and CDR2 is FRNRAP. As DNA, the CDR3 is TGTGCTAGTGCCCCCGGGCGGGAAAATCAGCCCCAGCATTTT. Amino acids: CASAPGRENQPQHF.

The V and J genes are TRBV25-1 and TRBJ2-7, with D possibly TRBD2 on 7 matching bases. This CDR3 spans 15 amino acids. Germline V gene sequence: CDR1 MGHDK, CDR2 SYGVNS. The V end lost 1 base, the J end lost 0 bases, and 10 bases lay between the germline ends. CDR3 amino acids: CASSEWGGSSYEQYF. The DNA of the CDR3 is TGTGCCAGCAGTGAATGGGGGGGCAGCTCCTACGAGCAGTACTTC.

This clone was detected only once. The gene calls are TRBV19 and TRBJ2-1; 8 nucleotides align to TRBD2. Losses at the gene ends were 5 bases for V and 8 bases for J; bases not matched to a gene: 8. The CDR3 loop spans 14 amino acids. CDR1 and CDR2 from the germline V gene are LNHDA and SQIVND (reference sequence). CDR3 nucleotide sequence: TGTGCCAGTAGTTTGGGCGGGGGGTATGATGAGCAGTTCTTC. It codes for CASSLGGGYDEQFF.

The chain carries TRBV28 and TRBJ2-5, with 8 positions matching TRBD2. In germline, CDR1 is MDHEN, CDR2 SYDVKM. The V and J ends lost 6 bases and 0 bases, in that order; junction bases with no gene match: 3. The CDR3 has 14 residues. The CDR3 region has the DNA TGTGCCAGCAGGAGCGGGGGAGACCAAGAGACCCAGTACTTC. Its translation: CASRSGGDQETQYF.

This clone appeared a single time. This chain links TRBV19 with TRBJ1-1, with D possibly TRBD1 on 6 matching bases. The CDR3 is made up of 15 amino acids. V lost 2 bases, J lost 6 bases, and 16 bases lay in between. The V gene's germline CDR1 is LNHDA and CDR2 SQIVND (reference sequence). This CDR3 is CASSIMGAHIAEAFF. CDR3 in DNA: TGTGCCAGTAGTATAATGGGGGCCCATATCGCTGAAGCTTTCTTT.

This rearrangement joins TRBV6-1 to TRBJ1-2, with unresolved D. Germline CDR1 and CDR2: MNHNS and SASEGT. The V end lost 1 base, the J end lost 0 bases, and 12 bases lay between the germline ends. This CDR3 spans 16 amino acids. Here the CDR3 reads CASSEGLPASNYGYTF. The CDR3 DNA follows: TGTGCCAGCAGTGAAGGACTCCCAGCTTCTAACTATGGCTACACCTTC.

V usage is TRBV3-1 (or the pseudogene TRBV3-2) and J usage is TRBJ1-5; TRBD1 is a possible D gene (5 bases). Trimming stripped 0 bases from V and 0 bases from J, with 18 bases between. Germline-derived CDR1 and CDR2 are LGHDT and YNNKEL (reference sequence). The CDR3 runs to 19 residues. For the CDR3, the DNA is TGTGCCAGCAGCCAAGATTCGCGGGGGGAGATCGATAGCAATCAGCCCCAGCATTTT. Translation: CASSQDSRGEIDSNQPQHF.

The rearrangement uses TRBV19 and TRBJ1-2, with 8 bases lining up with TRBD1. V lost 6 bases and J lost 5; bases outside the gene matches: 8. Germline V gene data show CDR1 as LNHDA and CDR2 as SQIVND (reference sequence). This CDR3 contains 14 residues. Written as DNA, the CDR3 is TGTGCCAGTAGGGGACAGGCTTTCTCATATGGCTACACCTTC. Translating gives CASRGQAFSYGYTF.

The rearrangement joins TRBV6-5 to TRBJ1-1, with 7 positions matching TRBD1. Germline V gives CDR1 MNHEY, CDR2 SVGAGI. This CDR3 spans 14 amino acids. With 2 bases clipped from V and 5 bases from J, the junction kept 5 bases outside the gene matches. In DNA form, the CDR3 reads TGTGCCAGCAGTTACGACAGGGATGAAACTGAAGCTTTCTTT. The encoded protein is CASSYDRDETEAFF.

The chain recombines TRBV18 with TRBJ2-3; no clear D gene. V dropped 9 bases and J dropped 3 bases, with 16 bases sitting between them. The germline gives CDR1 KGHSH, CDR2 LQKENI. There are 14 residues in the CDR3. The CDR3 region has the DNA TGTGCCAGTTCCCCTGGTTCAGCGACAGATACGCAGTATTTT. Its translation: CASSPGSATDTQYF.

The chain is built from TRBV19 and TRBJ1-1, with D possibly matching TRBD1 (5 bases). Trimming took 3 bases from V and 2 from J, leaving 16 bases between them. The CDR3 runs to 16 residues. Germline CDR1 and CDR2: LNHDA and SQIVND (reference sequence). The DNA of the CDR3 is TGTGCCAGTAGTATGGAGTCGGCAGGGCTAAACACTGAAGCTTTCTTT. Translation: CASSMESAGLNTEAFF.

The genes are TRBV4-3 and TRBJ1-3; 10 bases are shared with TRBD1. CDR3 length equals 17 residues. Germline loops: CDR1 LGHNA, CDR2 YSLEER. V lost 0 bases and J lost 2; bases outside the gene matches: 4. Here the CDR3 DNA reads TGCGCCAGCAGCCAAGATTGGGACAGGGGAGCTGGAAACACCATATATTTT. Translating it yields CASSQDWDRGAGNTIYF.

This clone was seen only once. The rearrangement uses TRBV2 and TRBJ2-7; 7 bases align to TRBD2. Per germline, CDR1 SNHLY and CDR2 FYNNEI. The length of the CDR3 is 14 residues. V shed 7 bases and J 6 bases; nucleotides not matched to a gene: 12. DNA of the CDR3: TGTGCCAGCATTCGATCGGGGCGGGGGTTCGAGCAGTACTTC. Amino acids: CASIRSGRGFEQYF.

The rearrangement links TRBV6-1 to TRBJ1-2; 9 bases are shared with TRBD1. Unmatched junction bases numbered 3, after V lost 0 bases and J lost 4 bases. CDR1 is MNHNS and CDR2 is SASEGT in the germline V gene. This CDR3 is built from 15 residues. The CDR3 DNA follows: TGTGCCAGCAGTGAAGCTACAGGGGGCTCCTATGGCTACACCTTC. Residues: CASSEATGGSYGYTF.

This chain joins TRBV14 and TRBJ1-2; weak D call: TRBD1 (6 bases). CDR1 SGHDN and CDR2 FVKESK come from the germline V gene. The CDR3 extends over 13 amino acids. Trimming left V 2 bases short and J 6 bases short, with 10 bases between. The DNA of the CDR3 is TGTGCCAGCAGCCAAATGGGGGCGCATGGCTACACCTTC. This translates into CASSQMGAHGYTF.

Ten or more counts support this clone. In DNA form, the CDR3 reads TGTGCCAGTAGTTCCGTAATCAATCAGCCCCAGCATTTT. Its protein product is CASSSVINQPQHF. V usage is TRBV19 and J usage is TRBJ1-5; D is undetermined. The V end was cut by 5 bases, the J end by 3 bases, with 8 bases between. The CDR3 is made up of 13 amino acids. Germline assignment: CDR1 LNHDA and CDR2 SQIVND (reference sequence). Full variable domain (outside the CDR3, taken from reference TRBV19 and TRBJ1-5): DGGITQSPKYLFRKEGQNVTLSCEQNLNHDAMYWYRQDPGQGLRLIYYSQIVNDFQKGDIAEGYSVSREKKESFPLTVTSAQKNPTAFYLCASSSVINQPQHFGDGTRLSIL.